Below, 20 T cell receptor beta chains from the same sample are listed, as sequenced in a study of blood T cell repertoires in COVID-19. Produced via immunoSEQ multiplex PCR; TCRdb's table is partial and in-frame only. This sample yields 150,000 to 200,000 clones, of which around 89% are seen a single time; around 0.77% belongs to the top ten. Sequencing used PBMCs or T cells enriched from blood (not recorded which). These receptors originate from a woman aged 18-35 years who had recovered from COVID-19.

The rearrangement links TRBV7-8 to TRBJ2-7; 13 bases align to TRBD2. V shed 1 base, J shed 5 bases, and the junction held 2 bases outside the gene matches. The CDR3 runs 15 residues. Per the germline V gene, CDR1 is SGHVS and CDR2 is FQNEAQ. The CDR3 reads CASSLGGLAGDEQYF. The DNA of the CDR3 is TGTGCCAGCAGCTTAGGCGGACTAGCGGGAGACGAGCAGTACTTC.

This sequence joins TRBV11-3 and TRBJ2-2, with TRBD2 identical over 11 bases. V lost 6 bases and J lost 2; bases outside the gene matches: 14. Germline V gene data show CDR1 as SGHNT and CDR2 as YENEEA. The CDR3 contains 19 residues. Here the CDR3 reads CASSATSPGTSGNTGELFF. Here the CDR3 DNA reads TGTGCCAGCAGTGCAACAAGCCCAGGGACTAGCGGCAACACCGGGGAGCTGTTTTTT. The complete variable domain, with remaining parts taken from reference TRBV11-3 and TRBJ2-2, reads EAGVVQSPRYKIIEKKQPVAFWCNPISGHNTLYWYLQNLGQGPELLIRYENEEAVDDSQLPKDRFSAERLKGVDSTLKIQPAELGDSAVYLCASSATSPGTSGNTGELFFGEGSRLTVL.

This sequence joins TRBV5-1 and TRBJ1-4; D is undetermined. This CDR3 has 15 amino acids. Germline CDR1 is SGHRS and CDR2 is YFSETQ. V was trimmed by 1 base and J by 4 bases, leaving 11 bases between them. The DNA for the CDR3 is TGCGCCAGCAGCTTGTCTTTTGGAGTTAATGAAAAACTGTTTTTT. Residues: CASSLSFGVNEKLFF.

The chain is built from TRBV9 and TRBJ1-1; 9 nucleotides match TRBD1. The CDR3 sequence is 16 residues long. After removal of 3 bases from V and 1 base from J, the junction contained 7 bases not matched to a gene. The germline V gene has CDR1 SGDLS and CDR2 YYNGEE. Written as DNA, the CDR3 is TGTGCCAGCAGCGGAGGGACAGGGAGAGGGAACACTGAAGCTTTCTTT. Amino acids: CASSGGTGRGNTEAFF.

The CDR3 protein is CASSLTSGAGSYNEQFF. The CDR3 DNA reads TGTGCCAGCAGTTTGACTAGCGGGGCTGGCTCCTACAATGAGCAGTTCTTC. This chain uses TRBV28 with TRBJ2-1; 11 bases are shared with TRBD2. The ends lost 3 bases at V and 0 bases at J; junction bases unmatched: 4. The CDR3 consists of 17 residues. Germline CDR1 MDHEN, CDR2 SYDVKM. Looking up the rest from reference TRBV28 and TRBJ2-1 gives the full variable domain: DVKVTQSSRYLVKRTGEKVFLECVQDMDHENMFWYRQDPGLGLRLIYFSYDVKMKEKGDIPEGYSVSREKKERFSLILESASTNQTSMYLCASSLTSGAGSYNEQFFGPGTRLTVL.

The CDR3 DNA is TGTGCCAGCAGCCCGGGGCGGGGCTACGAGCAGTACTTC. It translates to CASSPGRGYEQYF. The rearrangement uses TRBV5-6 and TRBJ2-7; the D gene is possibly TRBD2 (6 bases). V lost 4 bases, J lost 3 bases, and 11 bases lay in between. Germline V gene data show CDR1 as SGHDT and CDR2 as YYEEEE. The length of the CDR3 is 13 residues.

The chain employs TRBV3-1 (or the pseudogene TRBV3-2) and TRBJ1-1, with TRBD1 matching over 9 bases. In germline, CDR1 is LGHDT, CDR2 YNNKEL (reference sequence). The CDR3 loop spans 18 amino acids. V shed 0 bases and J 0 bases; nucleotides not matched to a gene: 8. CDR3: CASSQERAGTGMNTEAFF. DNA for the CDR3: TGTGCCAGCAGCCAAGAAAGGGCCGGGACAGGGATGAACACTGAAGCTTTCTTT.

This clone turned up a few times. The CDR3 bases are TGTGCCAGCAGACGATCTAGCGGGACAGATACGCAGTATTTT. Residues: CASRRSSGTDTQYF. This chain links TRBV3-1 (or the pseudogene TRBV3-2) with TRBJ2-3, with 8 bases that match TRBD2. Trimming removed 6 bases from V and 3 bases from J; junction bases left unmatched: 5. CDR3 length: 14 residues. Germline values: CDR1 LGHDT, CDR2 YNNKEL (reference sequence).

The V call is TRBV7-8, the J call TRBJ2-1; D unclear. The CDR3 runs 15 residues. V shed 3 bases and J shed 6 bases, with 15 bases lying between them. Germline V gives CDR1 SGHVS, CDR2 FQNEAQ. CDR3 loop: CASSFALVSLNEQFF. The CDR3 DNA follows: TGTGCCAGCAGCTTCGCCCTAGTGTCCCTCAATGAGCAGTTCTTC.

The chain couples TRBV7-9 to TRBJ1-1; weak D call: TRBD1 (5 bases). This CDR3 comprises 12 residues. V was clipped by 7 bases and J by 9 bases, with 15 bases between them. Per the germline V gene, CDR1 is SEHNR and CDR2 is FQNEAQ (reference sequence). CDR3 amino acids: CASTHPAGQAFF. Written as DNA, the CDR3 is TGTGCCAGCACCCATCCCGCGGGGCAAGCTTTCTTT.

This rearrangement joins TRBV2 to TRBJ2-7, with 10 positions matching TRBD1. The CDR3 totals 14 residues. Germline loops: CDR1 SNHLY, CDR2 FYNNEI. V lost 5 bases and J lost 4; bases outside the gene matches: 5. In DNA, the CDR3 is TGTGCCAGCAGTTCCGGGACAGGGGCATACGAGCAGTACTTC. This translates into CASSSGTGAYEQYF.

This clone was detected once. The chain links TRBV7-6 to TRBJ2-2; a possible D gene is TRBD2 (6 bases). Germline V CDR1 and CDR2: SGHVS, FNYEAQ. The CDR3 is 16 amino acids. Trimming cost V 1 base and J 4 bases, with 13 bases left between them. The CDR3 sequence is CASSLGTGGITGELFF. In DNA form, the CDR3 reads TGTGCCAGCAGCTTAGGTACCGGGGGAATCACCGGGGAGCTGTTTTTT.

The chain joins TRBV9 to TRBJ1-4; TRBD1 agrees at 10 bases. The CDR3 sequence is 16 residues long. CDR1 and CDR2 (germline): SGDLS, YYNGEE. The V and J ends lost 3 bases and 8 bases, in that order; junction bases with no gene match: 10. The CDR3 DNA reads TGTGCCAGCAGCGCTGGTGACAGGGGGCTCGAGGAAAAACTGTTTTTT. Translation: CASSAGDRGLEEKLFF.

The chain links TRBV7-9 to TRBJ2-6; TRBD1 matches 7 bases. V shed 5 bases and J 4 bases; nucleotides not matched to a gene: 11. The CDR3 extends over 17 amino acids. Looked up from germline, CDR1 is SEHNR and CDR2 is FQNEAQ (reference sequence). Here the CDR3 DNA reads TGTGCCAGCAGCCTCTTAGGGCAGGGGGTCGGGGCCAACGTCCTGACTTTC. Residues: CASSLLGQGVGANVLTF.

This clone turned up a few times. The gene calls are TRBV13 and TRBJ1-3, with a tentative D call TRBD1 (5 bases). V was trimmed by 5 bases and J by 0 bases, leaving 17 bases between them. Germline loops: CDR1 PRHDT, CDR2 FYEKMQ (reference sequence). The CDR3 contains 17 residues. The CDR3 region has the DNA TGTGCCAGCAGCCGCGGGGACCTGGGCACCTCTGGAAACACCATATATTTT. It specifies CASSRGDLGTSGNTIYF.

The chain combines TRBV19 with TRBJ2-7; D uncertain. The germline V and J ends were trimmed by 3 bases and 2 bases, with 8 bases remaining between them. The CDR3 loop spans 13 amino acids. The germline V gene encodes CDR1 LNHDA and CDR2 SQIVND (reference sequence). The CDR3 sequence is CASSITVAYEQYF. CDR3 coding DNA: TGTGCCAGTAGTATTACAGTAGCCTACGAGCAGTACTTC.

The chain employs TRBV7-6 and TRBJ2-1, with a weak D call TRBD2 (5 bases). The CDR3 spans 16 residues. Germline V gene lookup returns CDR1 SGHVS and CDR2 FNYEAQ. V was cut by 1 base and J by 5 bases, with 15 bases left in between. In DNA, the CDR3 is TGTGCCAGCAGCTTAGGGGTATGGACTTTGAACAATGAGCAGTTCTTC. Amino acids: CASSLGVWTLNNEQFF.

V usage is TRBV29-1 and J usage is TRBJ2-7, with 8 bases identical to TRBD1. V dropped 7 bases and J dropped 2; count of bases not matched to a gene: 7. The CDR3 totals 13 residues. The V gene's germline CDR1 is SQVTM and CDR2 ANQGSEA. This CDR3 is CSARDRWAYEQYF. Written as DNA, the CDR3 is TGCAGCGCACGGGACAGGTGGGCCTACGAGCAGTACTTC.

This rearrangement joins TRBV15 to TRBJ2-1, with TRBD2 matching over 7 bases. Trimming at V came to 2 bases and at J to 5 bases, leaving 3 bases not matched to a gene. The CDR3 totals 14 residues. Germline CDR1 LNHNV, CDR2 YYDKDF (reference sequence). The CDR3 DNA is TGTGCCACCAGCAGAAGCCGGGGGGACAATGAGCAGTTCTTC. It translates to CATSRSRGDNEQFF.

Notes on this clone: Distinct nucleotide sequences in the sample also encode this CDR3. This chain links TRBV5-1 with TRBJ1-5, with D perhaps TRBD1 (6 bases). CDR1 and CDR2 (germline): SGHRS, YFSETQ. V was pared by 4 bases and J by 4 bases, with 9 bases between. CDR3 length: 13 residues. CDR3: CASSLQGNQPQHF. The CDR3 DNA follows: TGCGCCAGCAGCCTACAGGGAAATCAGCCCCAGCATTTT.